This is a list of T cell receptor beta chains from one sample in a study of beta chain features in type 1 diabetes. The protocol was immunoSEQ multiplex PCR, while the TCRdb copy is restricted to in-frame clones and leaves out a portion. Of 150,000 to 170,000 clones listed, under 9.5% were seen once; the top ten hold about 0.6%. Sample: central memory CD4+ T cells from blood. The origin of the receptors is a man aged 18 to 30 in good health. Each CDR3 is given with its conserved first and last residue. D genes are given only for firm matches. Some rows mark clone size as missing; the rest say once, few, many or name a class of expanded clone.

J gene: TRBJ2-5; V gene: TRBV4-3; CDR3 length: 15; D gene: TRBD2; clone size: few; CDR3 protein: CASSQEGGGKETQYF; CDR3 DNA: TGCGCCAGCAGCCAAGAGGGCGGGGGAAAAGAGACCCAGTACTTC
J gene: TRBJ1-1; V gene: TRBV9; CDR3 length: 14; D gene: NA; clone size: NA; CDR3 protein: CASSVDPRNTEAFF; CDR3 DNA: TGTGCCAGCAGCGTAGATCCCAGGAACACTGAAGCTTTCTTT
J gene: TRBJ2-7; V gene: TRBV7-2; CDR3 length: 13; D gene: NA; clone size: NA; CDR3 protein: CASSSGASYEQYF; CDR3 DNA: TGTGCCAGCAGCTCTGGGGCCTCCTACGAGCAGTACTTC
J gene: TRBJ2-3; V gene: TRBV7-9; CDR3 length: 16; D gene: TRBD1; clone size: NA; CDR3 protein: CASSLGTGAGTDTQYF; CDR3 DNA: TGTGCCAGCAGCTTGGGGACAGGGGCAGGAACAGATACGCAGTATTTT
J gene: TRBJ1-6; V gene: TRBV6-5; CDR3 length: 15; D gene: TRBD1; clone size: NA; CDR3 protein: CASRGRDRVNSPLHF; CDR3 DNA: TGTGCCAGCAGAGGCCGGGACAGGGTTAATTCACCCCTCCACTTT
J gene: TRBJ2-7; V gene: TRBV2; CDR3 length: 13; D gene: TRBD1; clone size: few; CDR3 protein: CASSRQGLGEQYF; CDR3 DNA: TGTGCCAGCAGTCGACAGGGTCTGGGCGAGCAGTACTTC
J gene: TRBJ1-2; V gene: TRBV2; CDR3 length: 14; D gene: TRBD1; clone size: few; CDR3 protein: CASSFGQGANGYTF; CDR3 DNA: TGTGCCAGCAGCTTTGGACAGGGGGCGAATGGCTACACCTTC
J gene: TRBJ1-2; V gene: TRBV19; CDR3 length: 13; D gene: NA; clone size: NA; CDR3 protein: CASMGARASGYTF; CDR3 DNA: TGTGCCAGTATGGGGGCCCGGGCGAGTGGCTACACCTTC
J gene: TRBJ2-7; V gene: TRBV7-2; CDR3 length: 15; D gene: TRBD1; clone size: few; CDR3 protein: CASSLGRDRAAEQYF; CDR3 DNA: TGTGCCAGCAGCTTGGGCCGGGACAGGGCGGCCGAGCAGTACTTC
J gene: TRBJ2-3; V gene: TRBV7-2; CDR3 length: 17; D gene: TRBD2; clone size: NA; CDR3 protein: CASSPPSGRARGDTQYF; CDR3 DNA: TGTGCCAGCAGCCCACCTAGCGGGAGGGCCCGGGGAGATACGCAGTATTTT
J gene: TRBJ1-1; V gene: TRBV7-2; CDR3 length: 14; D gene: NA; clone size: few; CDR3 protein: CASSLGAVRTEAFF; CDR3 DNA: TGTGCCAGCAGCTTAGGGGCAGTTCGCACTGAAGCTTTCTTT
J gene: TRBJ1-1; V gene: TRBV29-1; CDR3 length: 13; D gene: NA; clone size: few; CDR3 protein: CSVAVRGGDEAFF; CDR3 DNA: TGCAGCGTTGCCGTGCGGGGTGGGGATGAAGCTTTCTTT
J gene: TRBJ1-6; V gene: TRBV19; CDR3 length: 14; D gene: NA; clone size: NA; CDR3 protein: CARDTGCDNSPLHF; CDR3 DNA: TGTGCCAGGGATACAGGGTGCGATAATTCACCCCTCCACTTT
J gene: TRBJ1-5; V gene: TRBV5-1; CDR3 length: 14; D gene: NA; clone size: NA; CDR3 protein: CASSLGGADQPQHF; CDR3 DNA: TGCGCCAGCAGCTTAGGGGGGGCTGATCAGCCCCAGCATTTT
J gene: TRBJ2-7; V gene: TRBV4-2; CDR3 length: 18; D gene: TRBD2; clone size: NA; CDR3 protein: CASSQGPGLAGVTYEQYF; CDR3 DNA: TGTGCCAGCAGCCAAGGCCCGGGACTAGCGGGAGTAACCTACGAGCAGTACTTC
J gene: TRBJ2-3; V gene: TRBV4-1; CDR3 length: 17; D gene: TRBD2; clone size: NA; CDR3 protein: CASSLGGVSIHTDTQYF; CDR3 DNA: TGCGCCAGCAGCCTGGGGGGGGTCTCGATTCACACAGATACGCAGTATTTT
J gene: TRBJ2-3; V gene: TRBV6-5; CDR3 length: 11; D gene: NA; clone size: NA; CDR3 protein: CAGGEADTQYF; CDR3 DNA: TGTGCCGGTGGGGAGGCAGATACGCAGTATTTT
J gene: TRBJ2-1; V gene: TRBV7-9; CDR3 length: 15; D gene: TRBD1; clone size: few; CDR3 protein: CASSLGGQGFDEQFF; CDR3 DNA: TGTGCCAGCAGCTTAGGGGGACAGGGGTTCGATGAGCAGTTCTTC
J gene: TRBJ1-6; V gene: TRBV5-5; CDR3 length: 15; D gene: TRBD1; clone size: few; CDR3 protein: CASSSNRGSDSPLHF; CDR3 DNA: TGTGCCAGCAGCTCCAACAGGGGATCAGATTCACCCCTCCACTTT
J gene: TRBJ2-5; V gene: TRBV7-2; CDR3 length: 15; D gene: TRBD2; clone size: NA; CDR3 protein: CASSQERGYQETQYF; CDR3 DNA: TGTGCCAGCAGCCAGGAGCGGGGGTACCAAGAGACCCAGTACTTC
J gene: TRBJ2-3; V gene: TRBV29-1; CDR3 length: 13; D gene: NA; clone size: many; CDR3 protein: CSVKAGFTDTQYF; CDR3 DNA: TGCAGCGTGAAGGCGGGATTCACAGATACGCAGTATTTT
J gene: TRBJ1-1; V gene: TRBV30; CDR3 length: 14; D gene: NA; clone size: NA; CDR3 protein: CAWSVPGENTEAFF; CDR3 DNA: TGTGCCTGGAGTGTACCAGGGGAGAACACTGAAGCTTTCTTT
J gene: TRBJ1-1; V gene: TRBV11-2; CDR3 length: 14; D gene: TRBD1; clone size: NA; CDR3 protein: CASSLRDRESEAFF; CDR3 DNA: TGTGCCAGCAGCCTCCGGGACAGGGAGTCTGAAGCTTTCTTT
J gene: TRBJ2-1; V gene: TRBV5-4; CDR3 length: 14; D gene: NA; clone size: few; CDR3 protein: CASSLDSSYNEQFF; CDR3 DNA: TGTGCCAGCAGCTTGGATAGCTCCTACAATGAGCAGTTCTTC
J gene: TRBJ2-7; V gene: TRBV7-3; CDR3 length: 13; D gene: TRBD1; clone size: NA; CDR3 protein: CASSIGTGGGQYF; CDR3 DNA: TGTGCCAGCAGCATCGGGACAGGGGGTGGGCAGTACTTC
J gene: TRBJ2-1; V gene: TRBV6-5; CDR3 length: 13; D gene: NA; clone size: NA; CDR3 protein: CASTRPSASEQFF; CDR3 DNA: TGTGCCAGCACCCGCCCTAGCGCCAGTGAGCAGTTCTTC
J gene: TRBJ2-6; V gene: TRBV19; CDR3 length: 18; D gene: TRBD1; clone size: few; CDR3 protein: CASRLWTGQASGANVLTF; CDR3 DNA: TGTGCCAGTAGACTGTGGACAGGCCAGGCTTCTGGGGCCAACGTCCTGACTTTC
J gene: TRBJ1-1; V gene: TRBV14; CDR3 length: 14; D gene: NA; clone size: NA; CDR3 protein: CASSQWTGGSEAFF; CDR3 DNA: TGTGCCAGCAGCCAATGGACCGGAGGGTCTGAAGCTTTCTTT
J gene: TRBJ2-1; V gene: TRBV11-3; CDR3 length: 13; D gene: NA; clone size: NA; CDR3 protein: CASSPSSYNEQFF; CDR3 DNA: TGTGCCAGCAGCCCGTCTTCCTACAATGAGCAGTTCTTC
J gene: TRBJ1-5; V gene: TRBV5-4; CDR3 length: 13; D gene: NA; clone size: NA; CDR3 protein: CASSLGARGPQHF; CDR3 DNA: TGTGCCAGCAGCTTAGGGGCGCGGGGGCCCCAGCATTTT
J gene: TRBJ1-1; V gene: TRBV7-3; CDR3 length: 14; D gene: NA; clone size: few; CDR3 protein: CASSSAGARQKAFF; CDR3 DNA: TGTGCCAGCAGCTCCGCAGGGGCGCGACAGAAAGCCTTCTTT
J gene: TRBJ2-5; V gene: TRBV6-6; CDR3 length: 11; D gene: NA; clone size: NA; CDR3 protein: CASSSKETQYF; CDR3 DNA: TGTGCCAGCAGTTCTAAAGAGACCCAGTACTTC
J gene: TRBJ1-1; V gene: TRBV30; CDR3 length: 14; D gene: NA; clone size: few; CDR3 protein: CAWQGISGDTEAFF; CDR3 DNA: TGTGCCTGGCAGGGTATCTCTGGAGACACTGAAGCTTTCTTT
J gene: TRBJ1-6; V gene: TRBV29-1; CDR3 length: 14; D gene: TRBD1; clone size: few; CDR3 protein: CSARMGQGGSPLHF; CDR3 DNA: TGCAGCGCCCGAATGGGACAGGGGGGATCACCCCTCCACTTT
J gene: TRBJ2-5; V gene: TRBV7-2; CDR3 length: 14; D gene: TRBD2; clone size: few; CDR3 protein: CASSASGTQETQYF; CDR3 DNA: TGTGCCAGCAGCGCTAGCGGGACCCAAGAGACCCAGTACTTC
J gene: TRBJ2-5; V gene: TRBV19; CDR3 length: 16; D gene: NA; clone size: few; CDR3 protein: CASSIWKGSIGETQYF; CDR3 DNA: TGTGCCAGTAGTATCTGGAAAGGGAGCATCGGAGAGACCCAGTACTTC
J gene: TRBJ1-1; V gene: TRBV4-3; CDR3 length: 14; D gene: NA; clone size: NA; CDR3 protein: CASSQDPGDTEAFF; CDR3 DNA: TGCGCCAGCAGCCAAGACCCAGGGGACACTGAAGCTTTCTTT
J gene: TRBJ2-7; V gene: TRBV28; CDR3 length: 12; D gene: NA; clone size: many; CDR3 protein: CASMQVAYEQYF; CDR3 DNA: TGTGCCAGCATGCAGGTAGCCTACGAGCAGTACTTC
J gene: TRBJ2-4; V gene: TRBV7-6; CDR3 length: 20; D gene: TRBD1; clone size: few; CDR3 protein: CASSQDDADRGHAAKNIQYF; CDR3 DNA: TGTGCCAGCAGCCAGGATGATGCGGACAGGGGGCATGCGGCCAAAAACATTCAGTACTTC
J gene: TRBJ2-5; V gene: TRBV27; CDR3 length: 15; D gene: NA; clone size: NA; CDR3 protein: CASRSWGGGRETQYF; CDR3 DNA: TGTGCCAGCAGATCTTGGGGAGGGGGGCGGGAGACCCAGTACTTC
J gene: TRBJ1-2; V gene: TRBV28; CDR3 length: 14; D gene: NA; clone size: few; CDR3 protein: CASSPPNRGYGYTF; CDR3 DNA: TGTGCCAGCAGTCCCCCAAATAGGGGGTATGGCTACACCTTC
J gene: TRBJ2-2; V gene: TRBV7-3; CDR3 length: 16; D gene: NA; clone size: NA; CDR3 protein: CASSAEPTSSSGELFF; CDR3 DNA: TGTGCCAGCAGCGCTGAGCCGACTAGTTCTTCCGGGGAGCTGTTTTTT
J gene: TRBJ1-1; V gene: TRBV2; CDR3 length: 15; D gene: TRBD1; clone size: few; CDR3 protein: CASRLEDRGGTEAFF; CDR3 DNA: TGTGCCAGCAGACTAGAGGACAGGGGGGGCACTGAAGCTTTCTTT
J gene: TRBJ1-2; V gene: TRBV28; CDR3 length: 14; D gene: NA; clone size: NA; CDR3 protein: CASSSRQGREGYTF; CDR3 DNA: TGTGCCAGCAGTTCTAGGCAGGGGAGGGAGGGCTACACCTTC
J gene: TRBJ1-5; V gene: TRBV7-8; CDR3 length: 18; D gene: NA; clone size: NA; CDR3 protein: CASSLDHAGEYSNQPQHF; CDR3 DNA: TGTGCCAGCAGCTTAGACCATGCAGGGGAATATAGCAATCAGCCCCAGCATTTT
J gene: TRBJ1-1; V gene: TRBV7-3; CDR3 length: 16; D gene: NA; clone size: few; CDR3 protein: CASSSQGSRVVTEAFF; CDR3 DNA: TGTGCCAGCAGCTCCCAGGGGTCGAGGGTGGTTACTGAAGCTTTCTTT
J gene: TRBJ1-4; V gene: TRBV11-2; CDR3 length: 15; D gene: TRBD1; clone size: NA; CDR3 protein: CASSRTGTGGEKLFF; CDR3 DNA: TGTGCCAGCAGCCGAACCGGGACAGGGGGTGAAAAACTGTTTTTT
J gene: TRBJ2-7; V gene: TRBV4-2; CDR3 length: 14; D gene: NA; clone size: NA; CDR3 protein: CASSHTGGAGEQYF; CDR3 DNA: TGTGCCAGCAGCCATACTGGGGGGGCGGGAGAGCAGTACTTC
J gene: TRBJ1-1; V gene: TRBV28; CDR3 length: 13; D gene: NA; clone size: NA; CDR3 protein: CAIRGHTNTEAFF; CDR3 DNA: TGTGCCATTCGGGGACATACGAACACTGAAGCTTTCTTT
J gene: TRBJ2-3; V gene: TRBV29-1; CDR3 length: 14; D gene: NA; clone size: NA; CDR3 protein: CSVSLTQSTDTQYF; CDR3 DNA: TGCAGCGTCTCCCTGACTCAAAGCACAGATACGCAGTATTTT
J gene: TRBJ2-3; V gene: TRBV30; CDR3 length: 17; D gene: NA; clone size: few; CDR3 protein: CAWSIYSVGAGTDTQYF; CDR3 DNA: TGTGCCTGGAGTATCTACTCGGTGGGGGCTGGCACAGATACGCAGTATTTT